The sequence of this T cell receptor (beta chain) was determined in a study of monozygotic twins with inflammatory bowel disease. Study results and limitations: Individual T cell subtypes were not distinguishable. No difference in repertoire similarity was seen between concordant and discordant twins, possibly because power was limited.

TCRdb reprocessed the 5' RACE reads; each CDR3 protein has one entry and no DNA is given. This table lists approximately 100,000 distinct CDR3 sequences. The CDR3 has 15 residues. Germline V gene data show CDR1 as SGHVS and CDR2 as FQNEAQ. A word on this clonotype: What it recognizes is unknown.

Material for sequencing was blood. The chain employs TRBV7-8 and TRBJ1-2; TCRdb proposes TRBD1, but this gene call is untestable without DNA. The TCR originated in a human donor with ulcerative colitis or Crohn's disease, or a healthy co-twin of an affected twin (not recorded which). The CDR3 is CASSQHRSFNYGYTF. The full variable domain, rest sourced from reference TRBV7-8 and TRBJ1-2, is GAGVSQSPRYKVAKRGQDVALRCDPISGHVSLFWYQQALGQGPEFLTYFQNEAQLDKSGLPSDRFFAERPEGSVSTLKIQRTQQEDSAVYLCASSQHRSFNYGYTFGSGTRLTVV.